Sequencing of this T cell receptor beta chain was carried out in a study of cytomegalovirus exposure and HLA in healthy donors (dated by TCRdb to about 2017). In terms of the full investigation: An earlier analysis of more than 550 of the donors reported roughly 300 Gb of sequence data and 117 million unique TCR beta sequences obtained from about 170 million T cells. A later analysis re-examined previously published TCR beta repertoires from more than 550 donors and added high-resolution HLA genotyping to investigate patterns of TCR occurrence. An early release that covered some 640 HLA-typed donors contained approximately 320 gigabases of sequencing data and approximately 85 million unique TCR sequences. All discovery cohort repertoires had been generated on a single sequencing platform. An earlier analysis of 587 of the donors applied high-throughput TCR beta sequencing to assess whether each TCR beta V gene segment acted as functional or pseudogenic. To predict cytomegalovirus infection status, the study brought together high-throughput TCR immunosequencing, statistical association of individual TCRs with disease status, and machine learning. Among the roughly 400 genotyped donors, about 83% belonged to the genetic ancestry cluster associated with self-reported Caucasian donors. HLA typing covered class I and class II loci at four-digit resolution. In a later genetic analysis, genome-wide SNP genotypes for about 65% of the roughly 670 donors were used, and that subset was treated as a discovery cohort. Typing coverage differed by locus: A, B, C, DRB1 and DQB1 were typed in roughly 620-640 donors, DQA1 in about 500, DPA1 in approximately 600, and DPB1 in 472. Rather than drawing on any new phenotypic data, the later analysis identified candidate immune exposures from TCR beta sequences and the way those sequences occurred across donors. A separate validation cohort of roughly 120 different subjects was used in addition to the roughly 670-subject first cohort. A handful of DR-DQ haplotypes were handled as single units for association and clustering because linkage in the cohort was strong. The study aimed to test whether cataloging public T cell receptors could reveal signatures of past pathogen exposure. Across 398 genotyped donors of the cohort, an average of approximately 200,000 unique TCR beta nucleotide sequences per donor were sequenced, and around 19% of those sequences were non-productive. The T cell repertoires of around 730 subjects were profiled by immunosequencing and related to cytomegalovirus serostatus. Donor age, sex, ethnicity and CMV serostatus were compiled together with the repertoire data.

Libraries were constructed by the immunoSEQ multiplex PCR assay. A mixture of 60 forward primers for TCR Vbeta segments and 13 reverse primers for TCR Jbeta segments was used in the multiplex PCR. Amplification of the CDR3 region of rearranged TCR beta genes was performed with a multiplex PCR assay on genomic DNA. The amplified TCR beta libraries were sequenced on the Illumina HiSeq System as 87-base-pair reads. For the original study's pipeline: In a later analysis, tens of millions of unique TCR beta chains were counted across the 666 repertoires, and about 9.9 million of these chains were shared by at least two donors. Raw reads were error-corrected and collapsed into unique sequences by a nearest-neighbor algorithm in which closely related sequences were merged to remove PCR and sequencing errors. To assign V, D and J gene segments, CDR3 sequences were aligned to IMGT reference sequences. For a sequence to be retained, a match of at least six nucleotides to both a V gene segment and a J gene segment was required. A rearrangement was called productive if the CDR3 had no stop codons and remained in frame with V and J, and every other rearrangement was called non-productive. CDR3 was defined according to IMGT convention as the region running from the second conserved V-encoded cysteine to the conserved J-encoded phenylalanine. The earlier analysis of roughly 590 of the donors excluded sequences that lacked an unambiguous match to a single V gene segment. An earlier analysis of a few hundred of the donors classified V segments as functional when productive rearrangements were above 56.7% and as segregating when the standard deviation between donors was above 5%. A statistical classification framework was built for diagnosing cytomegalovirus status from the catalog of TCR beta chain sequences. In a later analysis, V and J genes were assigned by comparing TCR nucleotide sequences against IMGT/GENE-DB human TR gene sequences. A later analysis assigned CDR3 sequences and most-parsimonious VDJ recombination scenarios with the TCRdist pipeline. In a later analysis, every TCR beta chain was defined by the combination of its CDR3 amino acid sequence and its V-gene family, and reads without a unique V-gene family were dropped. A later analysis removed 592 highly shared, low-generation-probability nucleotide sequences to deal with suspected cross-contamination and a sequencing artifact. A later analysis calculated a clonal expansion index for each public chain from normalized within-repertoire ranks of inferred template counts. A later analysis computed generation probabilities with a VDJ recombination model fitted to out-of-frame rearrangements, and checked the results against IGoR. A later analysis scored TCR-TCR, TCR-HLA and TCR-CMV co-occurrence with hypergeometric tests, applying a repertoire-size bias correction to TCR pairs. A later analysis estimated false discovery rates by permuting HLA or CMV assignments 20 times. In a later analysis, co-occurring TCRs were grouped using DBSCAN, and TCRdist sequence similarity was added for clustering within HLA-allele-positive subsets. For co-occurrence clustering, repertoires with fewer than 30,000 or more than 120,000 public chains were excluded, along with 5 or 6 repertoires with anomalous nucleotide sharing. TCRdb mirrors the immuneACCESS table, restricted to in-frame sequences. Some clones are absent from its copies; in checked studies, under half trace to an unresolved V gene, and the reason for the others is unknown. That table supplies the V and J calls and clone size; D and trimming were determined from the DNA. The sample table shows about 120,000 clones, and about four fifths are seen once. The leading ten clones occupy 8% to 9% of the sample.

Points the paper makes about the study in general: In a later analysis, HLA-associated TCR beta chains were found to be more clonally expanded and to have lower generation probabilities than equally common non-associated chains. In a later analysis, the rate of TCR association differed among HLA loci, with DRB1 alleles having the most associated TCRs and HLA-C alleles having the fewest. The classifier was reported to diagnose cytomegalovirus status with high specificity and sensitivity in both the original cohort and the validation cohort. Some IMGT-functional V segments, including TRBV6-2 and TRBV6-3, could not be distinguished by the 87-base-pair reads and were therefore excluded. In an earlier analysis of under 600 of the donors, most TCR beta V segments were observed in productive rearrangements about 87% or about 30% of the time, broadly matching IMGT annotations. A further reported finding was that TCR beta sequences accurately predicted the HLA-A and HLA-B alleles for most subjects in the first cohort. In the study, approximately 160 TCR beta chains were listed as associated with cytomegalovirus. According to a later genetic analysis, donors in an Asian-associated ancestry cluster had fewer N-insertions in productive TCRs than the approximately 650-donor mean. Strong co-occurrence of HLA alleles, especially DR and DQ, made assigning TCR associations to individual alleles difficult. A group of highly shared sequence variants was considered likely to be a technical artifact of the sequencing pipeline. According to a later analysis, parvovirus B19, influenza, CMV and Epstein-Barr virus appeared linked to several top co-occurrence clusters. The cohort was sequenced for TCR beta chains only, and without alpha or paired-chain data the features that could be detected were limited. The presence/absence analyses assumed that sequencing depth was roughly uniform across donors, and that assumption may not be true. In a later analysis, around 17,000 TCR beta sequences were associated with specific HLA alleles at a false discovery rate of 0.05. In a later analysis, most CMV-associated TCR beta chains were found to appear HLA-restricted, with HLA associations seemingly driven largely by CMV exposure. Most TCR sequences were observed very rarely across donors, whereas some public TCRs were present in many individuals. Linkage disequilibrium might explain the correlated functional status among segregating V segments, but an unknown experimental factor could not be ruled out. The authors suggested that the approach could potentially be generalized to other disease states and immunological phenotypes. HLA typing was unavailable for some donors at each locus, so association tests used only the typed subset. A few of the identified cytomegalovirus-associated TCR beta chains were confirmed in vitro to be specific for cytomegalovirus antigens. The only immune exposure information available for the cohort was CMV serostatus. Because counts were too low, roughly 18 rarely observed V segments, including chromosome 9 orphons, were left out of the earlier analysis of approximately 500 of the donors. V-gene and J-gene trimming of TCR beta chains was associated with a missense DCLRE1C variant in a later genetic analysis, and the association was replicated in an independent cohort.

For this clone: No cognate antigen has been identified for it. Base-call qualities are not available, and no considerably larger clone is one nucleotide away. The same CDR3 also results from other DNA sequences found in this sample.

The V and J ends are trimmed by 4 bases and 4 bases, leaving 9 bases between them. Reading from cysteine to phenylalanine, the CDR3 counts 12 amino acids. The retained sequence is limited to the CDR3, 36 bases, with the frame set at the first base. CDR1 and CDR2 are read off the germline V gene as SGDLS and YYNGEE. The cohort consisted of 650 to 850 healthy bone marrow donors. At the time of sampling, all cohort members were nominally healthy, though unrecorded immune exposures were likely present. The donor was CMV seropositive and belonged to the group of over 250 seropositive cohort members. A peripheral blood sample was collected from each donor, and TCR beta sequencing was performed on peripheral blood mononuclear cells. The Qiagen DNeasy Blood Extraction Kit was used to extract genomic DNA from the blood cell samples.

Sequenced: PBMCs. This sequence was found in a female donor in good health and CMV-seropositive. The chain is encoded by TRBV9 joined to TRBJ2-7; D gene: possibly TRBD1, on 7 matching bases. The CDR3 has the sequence CASSPGGYEQYF. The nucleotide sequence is TGTGCCAGCAGCCCAGGGGGGTACGAGCAGTACTTC.